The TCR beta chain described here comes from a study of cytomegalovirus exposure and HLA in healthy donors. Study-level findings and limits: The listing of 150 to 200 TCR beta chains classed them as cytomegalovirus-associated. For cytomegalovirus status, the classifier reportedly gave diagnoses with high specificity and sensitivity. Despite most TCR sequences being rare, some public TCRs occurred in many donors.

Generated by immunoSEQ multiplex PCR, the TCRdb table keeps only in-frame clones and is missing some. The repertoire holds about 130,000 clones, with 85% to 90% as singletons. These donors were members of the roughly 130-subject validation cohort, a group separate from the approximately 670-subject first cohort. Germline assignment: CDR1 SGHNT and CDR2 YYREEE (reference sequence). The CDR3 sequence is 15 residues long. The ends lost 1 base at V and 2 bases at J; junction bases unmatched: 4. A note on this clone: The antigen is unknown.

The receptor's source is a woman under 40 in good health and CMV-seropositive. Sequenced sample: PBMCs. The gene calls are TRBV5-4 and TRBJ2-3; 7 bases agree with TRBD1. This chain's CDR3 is CASSLFDRDTDTQYF. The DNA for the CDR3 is TGTGCCAGCAGCTTGTTCGACAGGGACACAGATACGCAGTATTTT.